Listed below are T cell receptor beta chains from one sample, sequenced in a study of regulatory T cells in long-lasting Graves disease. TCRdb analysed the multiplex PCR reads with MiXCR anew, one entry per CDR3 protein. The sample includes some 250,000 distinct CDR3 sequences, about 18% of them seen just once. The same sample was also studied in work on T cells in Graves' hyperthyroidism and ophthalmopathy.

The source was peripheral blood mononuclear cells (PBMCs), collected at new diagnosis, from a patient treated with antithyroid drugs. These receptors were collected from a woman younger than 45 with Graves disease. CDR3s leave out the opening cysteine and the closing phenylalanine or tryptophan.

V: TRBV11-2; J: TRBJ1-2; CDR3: ASSRLNYGYT
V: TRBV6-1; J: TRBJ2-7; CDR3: ASTRQEHYEQY
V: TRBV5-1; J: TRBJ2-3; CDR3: ASSLEGNTDTQY
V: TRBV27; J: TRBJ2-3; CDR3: ASIRKPGLAGGADTQY
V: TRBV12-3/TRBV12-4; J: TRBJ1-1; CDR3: ASTPTGPGTEAF
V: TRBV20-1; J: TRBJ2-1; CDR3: SFVSGVSNEQF
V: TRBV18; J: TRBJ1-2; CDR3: ASSPPGEYGYT
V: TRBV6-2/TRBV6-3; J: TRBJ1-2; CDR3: ASREGGSPNYGYT
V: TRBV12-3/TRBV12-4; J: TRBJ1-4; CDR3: ASSRGSNEKLL
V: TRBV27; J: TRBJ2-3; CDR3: ASSRGGVHGGDTQY
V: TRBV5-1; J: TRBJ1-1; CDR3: ASSLVGRQPLHTEAF
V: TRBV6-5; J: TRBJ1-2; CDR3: ASSYSSGDGYT
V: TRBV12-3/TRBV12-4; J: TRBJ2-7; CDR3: ASSGDSPSEQY
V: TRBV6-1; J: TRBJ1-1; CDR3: ASFLGQGGTEAF
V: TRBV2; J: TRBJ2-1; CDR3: ASSRTSGEQF
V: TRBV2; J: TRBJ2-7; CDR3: ASRAGTGWDEQY
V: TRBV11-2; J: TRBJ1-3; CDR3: ASSQTGAAGNTIY
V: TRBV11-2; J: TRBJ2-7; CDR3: ASSPPAGGGPYEQY
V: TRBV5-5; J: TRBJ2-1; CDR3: ASSLWGSNNEQF
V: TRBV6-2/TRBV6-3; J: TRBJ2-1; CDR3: ASTLDGSSLNEQF
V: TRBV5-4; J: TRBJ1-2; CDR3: ASSLTGSTNYGYT
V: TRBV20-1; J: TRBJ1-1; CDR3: SAKDTGNTEAF
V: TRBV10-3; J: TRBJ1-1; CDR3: AIRTGNTEAF